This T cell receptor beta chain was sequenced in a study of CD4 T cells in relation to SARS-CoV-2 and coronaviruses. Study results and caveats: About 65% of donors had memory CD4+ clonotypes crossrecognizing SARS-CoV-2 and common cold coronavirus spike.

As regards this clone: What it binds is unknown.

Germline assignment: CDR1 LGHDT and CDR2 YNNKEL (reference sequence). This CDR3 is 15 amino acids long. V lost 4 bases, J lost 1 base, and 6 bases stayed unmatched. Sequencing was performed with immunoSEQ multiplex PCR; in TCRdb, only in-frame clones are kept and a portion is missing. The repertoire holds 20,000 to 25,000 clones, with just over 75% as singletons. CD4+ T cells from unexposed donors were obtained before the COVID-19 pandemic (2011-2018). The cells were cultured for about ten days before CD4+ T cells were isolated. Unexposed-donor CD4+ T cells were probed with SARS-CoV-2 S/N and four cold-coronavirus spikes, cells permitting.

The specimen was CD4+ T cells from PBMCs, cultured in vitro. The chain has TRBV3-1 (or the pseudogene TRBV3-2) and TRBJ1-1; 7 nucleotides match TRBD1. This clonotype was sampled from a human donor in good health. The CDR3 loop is CASSRRGGTNTEAFF. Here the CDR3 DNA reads TGTGCCAGCAGCCGGCGAGGGGGCACGAACACTGAAGCTTTCTTT.